Below, 2 T cell receptor beta chains from the same sample are listed, as sequenced in a study of response to subunit inactivated influenza vaccine. MiXCR, run by TCRdb on the RT-PCR reads, gives a single entry per CDR3 protein. The sample records under 550,000 distinct CDR3 sequences, under 8.5% being singletons. The specimen was PBMCs from blood, collected around 25 months after vaccination. These receptors all come from a man between 45 and 75 years old who received an inactivated influenza vaccine.

There are many counts of this clonotype. The rearrangement links TRBV28 to TRBJ2-7; D is ambiguous. V lost 2 bases to trimming and J lost 13 bases, with 18 bases between them. Germline V gene lookup returns CDR1 MDHEN and CDR2 SYDVKM. The CDR3 runs to 13 residues. CDR3 region: CASSLPENSRLYF. The CDR3 region has the DNA TGTGCCAGCAGTTTACCGGAGAACAGCCGGTTATACTTC.

This clonotype came up many times. This chain joins TRBV5-5 and TRBJ2-7, with 8 bases matching TRBD2. The CDR3 is 13 residues long. Germline lookup yields CDR1 SGHKS and CDR2 YYEKEE (reference sequence). The CDR3 nucleotides are TGTGCATCAGAGGCGGGGGGCCGATACGAGCAGTACTTC. Its protein is CASEAGGRYEQYF.